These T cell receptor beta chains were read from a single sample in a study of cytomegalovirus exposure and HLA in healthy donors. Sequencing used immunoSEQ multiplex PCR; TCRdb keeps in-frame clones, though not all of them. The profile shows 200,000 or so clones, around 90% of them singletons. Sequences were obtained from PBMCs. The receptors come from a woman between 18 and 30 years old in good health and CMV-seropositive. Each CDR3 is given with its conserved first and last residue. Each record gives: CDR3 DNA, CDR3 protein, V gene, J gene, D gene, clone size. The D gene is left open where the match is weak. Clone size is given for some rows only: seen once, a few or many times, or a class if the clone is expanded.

CDR3 DNA: TGTGCCAGCAGAATGTGGGACAAAAACACTGAAGCTTTCTTT; CDR3 protein: CASRMWDKNTEAFF; V gene: TRBV6-5; J gene: TRBJ1-1; D gene: .; clone size: once
CDR3 DNA: TGTGCCAGCAGTTTGGGACAGGGGCTTGAAGCTTTCTTT; CDR3 protein: CASSLGQGLEAFF; V gene: TRBV27; J gene: TRBJ1-1; D gene: TRBD1; clone size: .
CDR3 DNA: TGTGCCAGCAGCCCTGTTGCGGGAGTGAGTAATGAGCAGTTCTTC; CDR3 protein: CASSPVAGVSNEQFF; V gene: TRBV11-2; J gene: TRBJ2-1; D gene: TRBD2; clone size: .
CDR3 DNA: TGTGCCAGCAGTCCCCGGGTAGCTCAGCCCCAGCATTTT; CDR3 protein: CASSPRVAQPQHF; V gene: TRBV27; J gene: TRBJ1-5; D gene: .; clone size: .
CDR3 DNA: TGTGCCAGTTACAGGGGGATCACTGAAGCTTTCTTT; CDR3 protein: CASYRGITEAFF; V gene: TRBV19; J gene: TRBJ1-1; D gene: TRBD1; clone size: once
CDR3 DNA: TGTGCCAGCAGCATGATTTATCCGGGACAGGGGAACTATGGCTACACCTTC; CDR3 protein: CASSMIYPGQGNYGYTF; V gene: TRBV2; J gene: TRBJ1-2; D gene: TRBD1; clone size: .
CDR3 DNA: TGCGCCAGCAGCTCCCGGGGTCGGGGAAGGTACGAGCAGTACTTC; CDR3 protein: CASSSRGRGRYEQYF; V gene: TRBV5-1; J gene: TRBJ2-7; D gene: .; clone size: .
CDR3 DNA: TGCGCCAGCAGTGATCGGGTCGGCTACACCTTC; CDR3 protein: CASSDRVGYTF; V gene: TRBV10-2; J gene: TRBJ1-2; D gene: .; clone size: few
CDR3 DNA: TGTGCTAGTGGTTTGGCGGCGGGGAGGCTGAACACTGAAGCTTTCTTT; CDR3 protein: CASGLAAGRLNTEAFF; V gene: TRBV12-5; J gene: TRBJ1-1; D gene: .; clone size: .
CDR3 DNA: TGTGCCAGCACCCTGGGGACAGGGAAGGAGACCCAGTACTTC; CDR3 protein: CASTLGTGKETQYF; V gene: TRBV2; J gene: TRBJ2-5; D gene: TRBD1; clone size: .
CDR3 DNA: TGCGCCAGCAGCTTGACTGCTAGATATTCCTACGAGCAGTACTTC; CDR3 protein: CASSLTARYSYEQYF; V gene: TRBV5-1; J gene: TRBJ2-7; D gene: .; clone size: few
CDR3 DNA: TGCGCCAGCAGCCAAGATGCAGCGGGAGGGCGTACCGGGGAGCTGTTTTTT; CDR3 protein: CASSQDAAGGRTGELFF; V gene: TRBV4-1; J gene: TRBJ2-2; D gene: TRBD2; clone size: .
CDR3 DNA: TGTGCCAGCAGTTGGGGAGGGAACTATGGCTACACCTTC; CDR3 protein: CASSWGGNYGYTF; V gene: TRBV28; J gene: TRBJ1-2; D gene: .; clone size: .
CDR3 DNA: TGTGCCAGCAGTCACCACCATCCCGGGTTTAATGAAAAACTGTTTTTT; CDR3 protein: CASSHHHPGFNEKLFF; V gene: TRBV28; J gene: TRBJ1-4; D gene: .; clone size: once
CDR3 DNA: TGTGCCAGCAGCCGTTACGGCTGGGGAGGAGGTACAATGGGTGGAAACACCATATATTTT; CDR3 protein: CASSRYGWGGGTMGGNTIYF; V gene: TRBV13; J gene: TRBJ1-3; D gene: .; clone size: .
CDR3 DNA: TGTGCCAGCAAGGGGATAGGCTACGAGCAGTACTTC; CDR3 protein: CASKGIGYEQYF; V gene: TRBV2; J gene: TRBJ2-7; D gene: .; clone size: few
CDR3 DNA: TGTGCCAGCAGTAGCGCTTCGGGTTCCTACAATGAGCAGTTCTTC; CDR3 protein: CASSSASGSYNEQFF; V gene: TRBV28; J gene: TRBJ2-1; D gene: .; clone size: .
CDR3 DNA: TGTGCCAGCAGCTCTGATAGCGGGAGGGAATCCGAGCAGTACTTC; CDR3 protein: CASSSDSGRESEQYF; V gene: TRBV7-9; J gene: TRBJ2-7; D gene: TRBD2; clone size: few
CDR3 DNA: TGTGCCAGCAGCTTAAGGGGGTCGGTCCAAGAGACCCAGTACTTC; CDR3 protein: CASSLRGSVQETQYF; V gene: TRBV11-2; J gene: TRBJ2-5; D gene: .; clone size: .
CDR3 DNA: TGTGCCAGCAGTTCCTTCGGGACAGGGGACTCCTACGAGCAGTACTTC; CDR3 protein: CASSSFGTGDSYEQYF; V gene: TRBV27; J gene: TRBJ2-7; D gene: TRBD1; clone size: many
CDR3 DNA: TGTGCCACCAGCAGAGATTCGACAGGGTTAGGCAATCAGCCCCAGCATTTT; CDR3 protein: CATSRDSTGLGNQPQHF; V gene: TRBV15; J gene: TRBJ1-5; D gene: TRBD1; clone size: .
CDR3 DNA: TGTGCCAGCAGCGCACAGGACAGAGCCTTTTCCTACGAGCAGTACTTC; CDR3 protein: CASSAQDRAFSYEQYF; V gene: TRBV9; J gene: TRBJ2-7; D gene: .; clone size: once
CDR3 DNA: TGTGCCAGCAGCCTTGTAGCGGGATACACCGGGGAGCTGTTTTTT; CDR3 protein: CASSLVAGYTGELFF; V gene: TRBV4-2; J gene: TRBJ2-2; D gene: TRBD2; clone size: .
CDR3 DNA: TGTGCCAGCAGCGTAGCTTCGACAGTGAACACTGAAGCTTTCTTT; CDR3 protein: CASSVASTVNTEAFF; V gene: TRBV9; J gene: TRBJ1-1; D gene: .; clone size: .
CDR3 DNA: TGCGCCAGCAGCCAACCTACTAGCGAGAGCACAGATACGCAGTATTTT; CDR3 protein: CASSQPTSESTDTQYF; V gene: TRBV4-1; J gene: TRBJ2-3; D gene: TRBD2; clone size: once
CDR3 DNA: TGCAGCGTTGAAGATCTAGGGAGGGCCCCAGATACGCAGTATTTT; CDR3 protein: CSVEDLGRAPDTQYF; V gene: TRBV29-1; J gene: TRBJ2-3; D gene: TRBD2; clone size: .
CDR3 DNA: TGTGCCAGCAGTTATGAGGGACAGGGGGTAAGAAGCAATCAGCCCCAGCATTTT; CDR3 protein: CASSYEGQGVRSNQPQHF; V gene: TRBV28; J gene: TRBJ1-5; D gene: TRBD1; clone size: .
CDR3 DNA: TGCAGCGTTGATGGCAGGGAAGGGACCGGGGAGCTGTTTTTT; CDR3 protein: CSVDGREGTGELFF; V gene: TRBV29-1; J gene: TRBJ2-2; D gene: .; clone size: .
CDR3 DNA: TGTGCCAGCACCGGGGGTTCAGGCGGCGGAACCTACGAGCAGTACTTC; CDR3 protein: CASTGGSGGGTYEQYF; V gene: TRBV10-3; J gene: TRBJ2-7; D gene: .; clone size: .
CDR3 DNA: TGCAGCGTTTGGGGGACTAGCGCGGTTGGCTACGAGCAGTACTTC; CDR3 protein: CSVWGTSAVGYEQYF; V gene: TRBV29-1; J gene: TRBJ2-7; D gene: TRBD2; clone size: .
CDR3 DNA: TGTGCCAGCAGCGTGGGACAGGGGGCCTACGAGCAGTACTTC; CDR3 protein: CASSVGQGAYEQYF; V gene: TRBV9; J gene: TRBJ2-7; D gene: TRBD1; clone size: .
CDR3 DNA: TGTGCCAGCAGCTTAGATGACTACACTGAGCAGTTCTTC; CDR3 protein: CASSLDDYTEQFF; V gene: TRBV7-9; J gene: TRBJ2-1; D gene: .; clone size: few
CDR3 DNA: TGTGCCACCAGCAGAGGAAGGGGAGCACAGGGGTATACTGAAGCTTTCTTT; CDR3 protein: CATSRGRGAQGYTEAFF; V gene: TRBV15; J gene: TRBJ1-1; D gene: TRBD1; clone size: .
CDR3 DNA: TGTGCCTGGAGTGTACAGCGGGACTATGGCTACACCTTC; CDR3 protein: CAWSVQRDYGYTF; V gene: TRBV30; J gene: TRBJ1-2; D gene: .; clone size: few
CDR3 DNA: TGCGCCAGCACCCTAGGACTAGCGGGAGTGGGTGAGCAGTTCTTC; CDR3 protein: CASTLGLAGVGEQFF; V gene: TRBV4-1; J gene: TRBJ2-1; D gene: TRBD2; clone size: .
CDR3 DNA: TGCGTTACGGGAGCCGGGGGGGAGCAGTACTTC; CDR3 protein: CVTGAGGEQYF; V gene: TRBV27; J gene: TRBJ2-7; D gene: TRBD2; clone size: .
CDR3 DNA: TGTGCCAGCAGTGAAGGACAGGATGGAGCGGCCCACCAAGAGACCCAGTACTTC; CDR3 protein: CASSEGQDGAAHQETQYF; V gene: TRBV6-1; J gene: TRBJ2-5; D gene: .; clone size: .
CDR3 DNA: TGTGCCTCAGCAGGGGTTAATGAAAAACTGTTTTTT; CDR3 protein: CASAGVNEKLFF; V gene: TRBV2; J gene: TRBJ1-4; D gene: .; clone size: .
CDR3 DNA: TGTGCCAGCAGCCCCCACTCCGCCGGGGGCTACGAGCAGTACTTC; CDR3 protein: CASSPHSAGGYEQYF; V gene: TRBV7-6; J gene: TRBJ2-7; D gene: .; clone size: once
CDR3 DNA: TGTGCCTGGAGCGGGGGAAACACCATATATTTT; CDR3 protein: CAWSGGNTIYF; V gene: TRBV30; J gene: TRBJ1-3; D gene: .; clone size: .
CDR3 DNA: TGTGCCAGCAGCCCGGGGGAGACCCAGTACTTC; CDR3 protein: CASSPGETQYF; V gene: TRBV28; J gene: TRBJ2-5; D gene: .; clone size: .
CDR3 DNA: TGTGCCAGCTCACCACCGTCTTCCCTAGCGGCTAGCTCCTACGAGCAGTACTTC; CDR3 protein: CASSPPSSLAASSYEQYF; V gene: TRBV18; J gene: TRBJ2-7; D gene: TRBD2; clone size: .
CDR3 DNA: TGTGCCTGGAGTACCGGACAGTTGTCACCCCTCCACTTT; CDR3 protein: CAWSTGQLSPLHF; V gene: TRBV30; J gene: TRBJ1-6; D gene: .; clone size: .
CDR3 DNA: TGTGCCAGCAGTTTGTTATTGGCTAGCGGAATCTACGAGCAGTACTTC; CDR3 protein: CASSLLLASGIYEQYF; V gene: TRBV27; J gene: TRBJ2-7; D gene: TRBD2; clone size: .
CDR3 DNA: TGCGCCAGCAGCTACAGGACAGTACCCTACGAGCAGTACTTC; CDR3 protein: CASSYRTVPYEQYF; V gene: TRBV5-1; J gene: TRBJ2-7; D gene: .; clone size: .
CDR3 DNA: TGTGCCAGCAGCGGGCCCACTAGCGGGAGTTACACCGGGGAGCTGTTTTTT; CDR3 protein: CASSGPTSGSYTGELFF; V gene: TRBV9; J gene: TRBJ2-2; D gene: TRBD2; clone size: .
CDR3 DNA: TGTGCCAGCAGCGTAGGACAGGGCTCCTATGGCTACACCTTC; CDR3 protein: CASSVGQGSYGYTF; V gene: TRBV9; J gene: TRBJ1-2; D gene: TRBD1; clone size: .
CDR3 DNA: TGTGCCAGCAGTTCCCACAGGGCCCAAGAGACCCAGTACTTC; CDR3 protein: CASSSHRAQETQYF; V gene: TRBV27; J gene: TRBJ2-5; D gene: .; clone size: .